One sample yielded the 31 T cell receptor beta chains listed below, sequenced in a study of lymphopenia after photon versus proton radiotherapy (dated by TCRdb to between 2018 and 2021). Receptors were amplified or captured by the immunoSEQ multiplex PCR assay. TCRdb limited this immuneACCESS table to in-frame rearrangements with V and J called. A share of clones is missing; checked studies link under half to unresolved V genes, and the rest is unexplained. The sample table shows roughly 38,000 clones, and 90% to 95% are seen once. Of the sample, roughly 15% is held by the ten largest clones. The sequences come from peripheral blood, collected from a patient treated with photon-based radiotherapy. These receptors all come from a man aged 55 to 69 with cholangiocarcinoma.

This clone occurred once. This rearrangement joins TRBV2 to TRBJ2-5; TRBD1 matches at 10 bases. The V segment lost 6 bases and the J segment 3 bases; nucleotides outside the gene matches: 4. This CDR3 is built from 14 residues. Germline CDR1 and CDR2: SNHLY and FYNNEI. CDR3 sequence reads: CASRPGTGEETQYF. The CDR3, as DNA: TGTGCCAGCAGACCCGGGACAGGGGAAGAGACCCAGTACTTC.

The chain combines TRBV6-6 with TRBJ2-7; no definite D call. The germline V gene has CDR1 MNHNY and CDR2 SVGAGI (reference sequence). This CDR3 is 14 amino acids long. Trimming took 0 bases from V and 1 from J, leaving 7 bases between them. Here the CDR3 DNA reads TGTGCCAGCAGTTACTCTGGGGATTCCTACGAGCAGTACTTC. Residues: CASSYSGDSYEQYF.

The J gene is TRBJ2-3, the V gene TRBV29-1, with 7 positions matching TRBD1. This CDR3 is 13 amino acids long. Per germline, CDR1 SQVTM and CDR2 ANQGSEA. V shed 3 bases, J shed 7 bases, and the junction held 7 bases outside the gene matches. CDR3 amino acids: CSVEGQSLYTQYF. CDR3 DNA: TGCAGCGTTGAGGGACAGTCCCTTTATACGCAGTATTTT.

The chain joins TRBV14 to TRBJ1-5; the match to TRBD1 covers 8 bases. J gave up 1 base and V 4 bases, and 12 bases lay outside the gene matches. This CDR3 has 18 residues. CDR1 is SGHDN and CDR2 is FVKESK in the germline V gene. For the CDR3, the DNA is TGTGCCAGCAGCCCCCTAGGACAGGGCCGAGGAAGCAATCAGCCCCAGCATTTT. It encodes CASSPLGQGRGSNQPQHF. The full variable domain, its missing parts supplied by reference TRBV14 and TRBJ1-5, is EAGVTQFPSHSVIEKGQTVTLRCDPISGHDNLYWYRRVMGKEIKFLLHFVKESKQDESGMPNNRFLAERTGGTYSTLKVQPAELEDSGVYFCASSPLGQGRGSNQPQHFGDGTRLSIL.

The V call is TRBV2, the J call TRBJ1-1, with a tentative D call TRBD1 (5 bases). There are 12 residues in the CDR3. The V end lost 7 bases, the J end lost 7 bases, and 13 bases lay between the germline ends. Germline V lookup: CDR1 SNHLY, CDR2 FYNNEI. The CDR3 here is CASIRGVVEAFF. As DNA, the CDR3 is TGTGCCAGCATCAGAGGGGTAGTTGAAGCTTTCTTT. Full variable domain (outside the CDR3, taken from reference TRBV2 and TRBJ1-1): EPEVTQTPSHQVTQMGQEVILRCVPISNHLYFYWYRQILGQKVEFLVSFYNNEISEKSEIFDDQFSVERPDGSNFTLKIRSTKLEDSAMYFCASIRGVVEAFFGQGTRLTVV.

This clone was picked up one time. The J gene is TRBJ2-7, the V gene TRBV5-6; D perhaps matches TRBD1 (5 bases). The CDR3 consists of 16 residues. Germline CDR1 reads SGHDT; CDR2 reads YYEEEE. The germline V and J ends were trimmed by 0 bases and 4 bases, with 17 bases remaining between them. This chain's CDR3 is CASSLGPPGLPYEQYF. DNA for the CDR3: TGTGCCAGCAGCTTGGGCCCCCCAGGGCTTCCTTACGAGCAGTACTTC.

This rearrangement joins TRBV6-1 to TRBJ1-2; no clear D gene. Trimming cost V 0 bases and J 0 bases, with 11 bases left between them. This CDR3 comprises 16 residues. Germline V gives CDR1 MNHNS, CDR2 SASEGT. CDR3 bases: TGTGCCAGCAGTGAAGCGTTGTGGGTATCTAACTATGGCTACACCTTC. Translated, it gives CASSEALWVSNYGYTF.

The chain links TRBV10-3 to TRBJ1-5; a possible D gene is TRBD1 (5 bases). Germline V lookup: CDR1 ENHRY, CDR2 SYGVKD. This CDR3 contains 14 residues. Trimming removed 0 bases from V and 5 bases from J, with 8 bases in between. CDR3 loop: CAISESTADQPQHF. The CDR3 DNA reads TGTGCCATCAGTGAGTCGACAGCAGATCAGCCCCAGCATTTT.

The gene calls are TRBV7-3 and TRBJ2-1, with a weak D call TRBD2 (6 bases). The CDR3 consists of 13 residues. V lost 5 bases, J lost 9 bases, and 14 bases lay in between. CDR1 is SGHTA, CDR2 FQGTGA, per germline. This CDR3 reads CASSALGGSEQFF. The CDR3 DNA is TGTGCCAGCAGCGCCCTGGGGGGAAGTGAGCAGTTCTTC.

The CDR3 coding sequence is TGTGCCAGCAGTGAATGGACTAGCGGGAGAGAGACGGAGACCCAGTACTTC. Amino acid sequence: CASSEWTSGRETETQYF. This sequence joins TRBV6-1 and TRBJ2-5; 13 positions match TRBD2. The CDR3 loop spans 17 amino acids. Germline V gene lookup returns CDR1 MNHNS and CDR2 SASEGT. Trimming removed 2 bases from V and 5 bases from J; junction bases left unmatched: 8.

This chain links TRBV7-6 with TRBJ2-2; no clear D. Germline V lookup: CDR1 SGHVS, CDR2 FNYEAQ. V lost 2 bases to trimming and J lost 0 bases, with 4 bases between them. The CDR3 contains 14 residues. The CDR3 region has the DNA TGTGCCAGCAGCTTAAGCCCGAACACCGGGGAGCTGTTTTTT. Its translation: CASSLSPNTGELFF.

This clone was seen a single time. This chain uses TRBV7-2 with TRBJ2-7; 7 positions match TRBD2. V was clipped by 2 bases and J by 4 bases; unmatched bases: 8. The CDR3 runs 15 residues. The germline V gene encodes CDR1 SGHTA and CDR2 FQGNSA. CDR3 in amino acids: CASSLWRESPYEQYF. CDR3 DNA: TGTGCCAGCAGCTTATGGCGGGAGTCCCCTTACGAGCAGTACTTC.

In DNA form, the CDR3 reads TGTGCCAGCAGTTCACCTCGGGACATGAGGGAGCAGTACTTC. Translation: CASSSPRDMREQYF. The genes are TRBV6-5 and TRBJ2-7, with D possibly TRBD1 on 6 matching bases. There are 14 residues in the CDR3. Germline CDR1 is MNHEY and CDR2 is SVGAGI. The V end was cut by 4 bases, the J end by 7 bases, with 17 bases between.

The CDR3 DNA sequence: TGCGCCAGCAGCGGGGGGGTGACAGGTCAAGAGACCCAGTACTTC. Residues: CASSGGVTGQETQYF. The chain uses TRBV5-1 and TRBJ2-5; maybe TRBD2 (7 bases). The CDR3 loop spans 15 amino acids. The V end lost 4 bases, the J end lost 2 bases, and 15 bases lay between the germline ends. CDR1 is SGHRS, CDR2 YFSETQ, per germline.

The DNA for the CDR3 is TGTGCCAGCAGTGAAACACACTATAGCAATCAGCCCCAGCATTTT. Residues: CASSETHYSNQPQHF. This chain uses TRBV6-1 with TRBJ1-5; D is ambiguous. The germline CDR1 and CDR2 sequences are MNHNS and SASEGT. The V and J ends lost 2 bases and 0 bases respectively, with 8 bases between them. The CDR3 runs 15 residues.

This clone has only a few counts. The chain is built from TRBV5-1 and TRBJ2-2, with no clear D. V was clipped by 7 bases and J by 5 bases, with 18 bases between them. CDR1 is SGHRS and CDR2 is YFSETQ in the germline V gene. The CDR3 extends over 15 amino acids. The DNA for the CDR3 is TGCGCCAGCGGCGCCCGAGAGTGGGGAACCGGGGAGCTGTTTTTT. It specifies CASGAREWGTGELFF.

CDR3 coding DNA: TGTGCCAGTAGTATGGGGGACCCTGTAATGAACACTGAAGCTTTCTTT. Translated: CASSMGDPVMNTEAFF. The chain combines TRBV19 with TRBJ1-1; tentative D call: TRBD1 (5 bases). The CDR3 is 16 residues long. Looked up from germline, CDR1 is LNHDA and CDR2 is SQIVND (reference sequence). Between the trimmed V and J ends, which lost 3 bases and 0 bases, there was a span of 14 bases.

This rearrangement joins TRBV14 to TRBJ2-4, with D perhaps TRBD2 (5 bases). The CDR3 runs 17 residues. Germline V gene data show CDR1 as SGHDN and CDR2 as FVKESK. V dropped 0 bases and J dropped 2 bases, with 14 bases sitting between them. The CDR3 loop is CASSQDEATGTKNIQYF. The CDR3 DNA reads as TGTGCCAGCAGCCAAGATGAGGCGACCGGGACCAAAAACATTCAGTACTTC.

The chain combines TRBV15 with TRBJ2-1; D uncertain. The CDR3 covers 15 residues. Trimming left V 5 bases short and J 5 bases short, with 16 bases between. Germline lookup yields CDR1 LNHNV and CDR2 YYDKDF (reference sequence). The CDR3 bases are TGTGCCACCAGCCCGACCTTACTTAGGGACAATGAGCAGTTCTTC. This codes for CATSPTLLRDNEQFF.

The V gene is TRBV7-2, the J gene TRBJ2-1; 7 bases fit TRBD1. Germline loops: CDR1 SGHTA, CDR2 FQGNSA. The V segment lost 1 base and the J segment 9 bases; nucleotides outside the gene matches: 3. The CDR3 totals 13 residues. CDR3 sequence (DNA): TGTGCCAGCAGCTTAGTGCCAGGGGGTGAGCAGTTCTTC. Translation: CASSLVPGGEQFF.

The sample holds one count of this clone. The gene calls are TRBV4-1 and TRBJ2-2; D is ambiguous. The V end was cut by 4 bases, the J end by 0 bases, with 12 bases between. The CDR3 loop spans 16 amino acids. Germline V gives CDR1 MGHRA, CDR2 YSYEKL. In DNA, the CDR3 is TGCGCCAGCAGCCTCCTTGTTGATTCGAACACCGGGGAGCTGTTTTTT. As protein: CASSLLVDSNTGELFF.

The chain combines TRBV28 with TRBJ2-7; D possibly corresponds to TRBD1 (6 bases). V was trimmed by 5 bases and J by 4 bases, leaving 9 bases between them. Germline lookup yields CDR1 MDHEN and CDR2 SYDVKM. The CDR3 consists of 12 residues. The CDR3 coding sequence is TGTGCCAGCAGTCGGACAGTTTACGAGCAGTACTTC. It specifies CASSRTVYEQYF.

The chain carries TRBV15 and TRBJ2-3, with TRBD2 as a possible D gene (5 bases). Trimming removed 0 bases at V and 3 bases at J, with 13 bases between. Germline V gives CDR1 LNHNV, CDR2 YYDKDF (reference sequence). This CDR3 is 16 amino acids long. This chain's CDR3 is CATSRDRATGTDTQYF. CDR3 nucleotide sequence: TGTGCCACCAGCAGAGATCGGGCTACGGGGACAGATACGCAGTATTTT.

The chain couples TRBV4-1 to TRBJ2-7; possibly TRBD1 for D (5 bases). Germline V gives CDR1 MGHRA, CDR2 YSYEKL. The CDR3 length is 14 residues. Between the trimmed V and J ends, which lost 1 base and 2 bases, there was a span of 9 bases. For the CDR3, the DNA is TGCGCCAGCAGCCAAGGACCAGGGACCTACGAGCAGTACTTC. Amino acid sequence: CASSQGPGTYEQYF.

The chain is built from TRBV9 and TRBJ2-2; D is unresolved. Germline lookup yields CDR1 SGDLS and CDR2 YYNGEE. Trimming left V 0 bases short and J 5 bases short, with 11 bases between. The CDR3 has 15 residues. CDR3 region: CASSVGIHETGELFF. Here the CDR3 DNA reads TGTGCCAGCAGCGTAGGCATTCACGAGACCGGGGAGCTGTTTTTT.

The gene calls are TRBV10-1 and TRBJ2-1, with a tentative D call TRBD1 (5 bases). Germline V lookup: CDR1 WNHNN, CDR2 SYGVQD (reference sequence). The CDR3 totals 15 residues. Trimming left V 3 bases short and J 1 base short, with 10 bases between. CDR3 amino acids: CASSDFKGSYNEQFF. DNA for the CDR3: TGCGCCAGCAGTGATTTTAAGGGGTCCTACAATGAGCAGTTCTTC.

The chain recombines TRBV19 with TRBJ1-2, with D maybe TRBD1 (5 bases). With 0 bases removed from V and 6 bases from J, the gap between germline ends came to 11 bases. This CDR3 is built from 14 residues. CDR1 LNHDA and CDR2 SQIVND come from the germline V gene (reference sequence). Here the CDR3 reads CASSIDGAANGYTF. For the CDR3, the DNA is TGTGCCAGTAGTATAGATGGGGCGGCGAATGGCTACACCTTC. Looking up the rest from reference TRBV19 and TRBJ1-2 gives the full variable domain: DGGITQSPKYLFRKEGQNVTLSCEQNLNHDAMYWYRQDPGQGLRLIYYSQIVNDFQKGDIAEGYSVSREKKESFPLTVTSAQKNPTAFYLCASSIDGAANGYTFGSGTRLTVV.

The chain recombines TRBV2 with TRBJ2-1; 8 bases agree with TRBD1. Trimming at V came to 7 bases and at J to 7 bases, leaving 9 bases not matched to a gene. CDR1 and CDR2 (germline): SNHLY, FYNNEI. The CDR3 spans 14 residues. This chain's CDR3 is CASTLEDRVNEQFF. DNA for the CDR3: TGTGCCAGCACCCTCGAGGACAGGGTGAATGAGCAGTTCTTC. The variable domain in full, with the rest retrieved from reference TRBV2 and TRBJ2-1, is EPEVTQTPSHQVTQMGQEVILRCVPISNHLYFYWYRQILGQKVEFLVSFYNNEISEKSEIFDDQFSVERPDGSNFTLKIRSTKLEDSAMYFCASTLEDRVNEQFFGPGTRLTVL.

V gene TRBV6-5 combines with J gene TRBJ1-5; D remains ambiguous. V was shortened by 4 bases and J by 5 bases, with 9 bases between the two germline ends. The CDR3 is 13 amino acids. Germline CDR1 MNHEY, CDR2 SVGAGI. The CDR3 spells CASSFNTDQPQHF. The CDR3 coding sequence is TGTGCCAGCAGTTTTAATACAGATCAGCCCCAGCATTTT.

This chain links TRBV7-2 with TRBJ2-7, with unresolved D. Germline V gene sequence: CDR1 SGHTA, CDR2 FQGNSA. The V end lost 2 bases, the J end lost 5 bases, and 13 bases lay between the germline ends. The CDR3 consists of 14 residues. The CDR3 bases are TGTGCCAGCAGCTTAAATGCACTTACCGACGAGCAGTACTTC. Translated: CASSLNALTDEQYF.

The chain links TRBV10-3 to TRBJ1-5; 7 bases are shared with TRBD1. The V gene's germline CDR1 is ENHRY and CDR2 SYGVKD. CDR3 length: 15 amino acids. V was pared by 2 bases and J by 3 bases, with 4 bases of the junction left unmatched. CDR3 sequence (DNA): TGTGCCATCAGTGAGGACAGGGCGACCAATCAGCCCCAGCATTTT. As protein: CAISEDRATNQPQHF.